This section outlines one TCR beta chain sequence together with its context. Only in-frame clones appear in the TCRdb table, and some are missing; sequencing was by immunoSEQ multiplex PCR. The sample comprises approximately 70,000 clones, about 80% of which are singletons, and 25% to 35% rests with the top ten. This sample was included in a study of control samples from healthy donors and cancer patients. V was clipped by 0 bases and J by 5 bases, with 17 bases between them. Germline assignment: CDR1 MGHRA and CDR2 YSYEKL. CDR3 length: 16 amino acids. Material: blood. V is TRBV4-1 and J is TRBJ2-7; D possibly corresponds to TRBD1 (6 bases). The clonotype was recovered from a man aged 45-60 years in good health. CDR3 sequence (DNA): TGCGCCAGCAGCCAAGACCCGGGGCAGGGGTCCCACGAGCAGTACTTC. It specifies CASSQDPGQGSHEQYF.